This T cell receptor (beta chain) was obtained from a study of cytomegalovirus exposure and HLA in healthy donors. Trimming took 5 bases from V and 11 from J, leaving 12 bases between them. The CDR3 runs 11 residues. Germline CDR1 is MDHEN and CDR2 is SYDVKM. Study results and limitations: Association of 17,000 or so TCR beta sequences with HLA alleles was found at 0.05 false discovery rate in a later analysis. Productive status was seen about 90% or about 30% of the time for most TCR beta V segments in an earlier analysis. There were fewer than 200 TCR beta chains listed as cytomegalovirus-associated.

Vbeta (60) and Jbeta (13) primers were used in the PCR. Sequencing was performed with immunoSEQ multiplex PCR; in TCRdb, only in-frame clones are kept and a portion is missing. The sample has around 160,000 clones, roughly 80% seen once; the top ten hold about 7.7%. Every donor was a healthy person donating bone marrow. As regards this clone: Its specificity is not known.

The sequenced sample consisted of PBMCs. V gene TRBV28 combines with J gene TRBJ1-1, with TRBD1 as a possible D gene (6 bases). The TCR originated in a woman in her 40s in good health and CMV-seropositive. CDR3 in amino acids: CASSLSTGAFF. As DNA, the CDR3 is TGTGCCAGCAGTCTCAGCACAGGGGCTTTCTTT. Full variable domain (outside the CDR3, taken from reference TRBV28 and TRBJ1-1): DVKVTQSSRYLVKRTGEKVFLECVQDMDHENMFWYRQDPGLGLRLIYFSYDVKMKEKGDIPEGYSVSREKKERFSLILESASTNQTSMYLCASSLSTGAFFGQGTRLTVV.